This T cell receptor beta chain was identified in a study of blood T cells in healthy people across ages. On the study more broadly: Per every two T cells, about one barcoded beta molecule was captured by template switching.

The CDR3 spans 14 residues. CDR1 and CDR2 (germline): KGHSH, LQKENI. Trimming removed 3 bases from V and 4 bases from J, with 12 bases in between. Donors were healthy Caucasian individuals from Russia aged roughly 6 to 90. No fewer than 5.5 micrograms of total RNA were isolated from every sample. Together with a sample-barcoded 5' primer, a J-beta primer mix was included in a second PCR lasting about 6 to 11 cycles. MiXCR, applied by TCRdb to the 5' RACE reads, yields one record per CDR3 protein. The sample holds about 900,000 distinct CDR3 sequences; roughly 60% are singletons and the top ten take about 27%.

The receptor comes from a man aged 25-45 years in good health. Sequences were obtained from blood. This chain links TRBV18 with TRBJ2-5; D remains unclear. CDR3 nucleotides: TGTGCCAGCTCACCTTTTGAGTACCGAGAGACCCAGTACTTC. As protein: CASSPFEYRETQYF.